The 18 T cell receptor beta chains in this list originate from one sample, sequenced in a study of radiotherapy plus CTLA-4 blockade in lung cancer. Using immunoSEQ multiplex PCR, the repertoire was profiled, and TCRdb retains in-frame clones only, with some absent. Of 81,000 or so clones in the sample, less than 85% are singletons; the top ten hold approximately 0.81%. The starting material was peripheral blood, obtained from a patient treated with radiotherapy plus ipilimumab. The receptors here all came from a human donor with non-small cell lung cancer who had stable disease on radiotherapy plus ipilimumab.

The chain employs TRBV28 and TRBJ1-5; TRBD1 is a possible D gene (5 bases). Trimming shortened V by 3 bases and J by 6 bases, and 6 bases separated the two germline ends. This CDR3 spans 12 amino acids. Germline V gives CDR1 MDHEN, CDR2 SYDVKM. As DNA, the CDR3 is TGTGCCAGCAGTTTTGGGGGTCAGCCCCAGCATTTT. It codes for CASSFGGQPQHF.

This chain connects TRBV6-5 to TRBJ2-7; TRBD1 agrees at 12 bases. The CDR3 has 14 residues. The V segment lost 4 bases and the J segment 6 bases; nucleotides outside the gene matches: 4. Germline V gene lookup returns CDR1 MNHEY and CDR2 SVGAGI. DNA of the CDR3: TGTGCCAGCAGTTCCGGGACAGGGGGCTTCGAGCAGTACTTC. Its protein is CASSSGTGGFEQYF.

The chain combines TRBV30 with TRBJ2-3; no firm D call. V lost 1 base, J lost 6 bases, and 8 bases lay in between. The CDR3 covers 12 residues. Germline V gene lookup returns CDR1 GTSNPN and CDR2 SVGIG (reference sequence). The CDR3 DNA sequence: TGTGCCTGGAGTGACAGCCCCGATACGCAGTATTTT. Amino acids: CAWSDSPDTQYF.

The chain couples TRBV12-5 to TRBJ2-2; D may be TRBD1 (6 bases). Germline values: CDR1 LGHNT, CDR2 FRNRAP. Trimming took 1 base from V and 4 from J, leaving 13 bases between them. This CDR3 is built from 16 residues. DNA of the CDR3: TGTGCTAGTGGTTTGGCCACCGGGACATCCACCGGGGAGCTGTTTTTT. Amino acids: CASGLATGTSTGELFF. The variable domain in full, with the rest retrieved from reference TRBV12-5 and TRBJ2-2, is DARVTQTPRHKVTEMGQEVTMRCQPILGHNTVFWYRQTMMQGLELLAYFRNRAPLDDSGMPKDRFSAEMPDATLATLKIQPSEPRDSAVYFCASGLATGTSTGELFFGEGSRLTVL.

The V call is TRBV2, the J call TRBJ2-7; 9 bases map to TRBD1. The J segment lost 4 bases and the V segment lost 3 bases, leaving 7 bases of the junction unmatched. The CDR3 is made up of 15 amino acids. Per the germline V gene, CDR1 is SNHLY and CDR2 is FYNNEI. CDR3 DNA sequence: TGTGCCAGCAGTGACATTGGGGGACAGGGTTACGAGCAGTACTTC. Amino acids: CASSDIGGQGYEQYF.

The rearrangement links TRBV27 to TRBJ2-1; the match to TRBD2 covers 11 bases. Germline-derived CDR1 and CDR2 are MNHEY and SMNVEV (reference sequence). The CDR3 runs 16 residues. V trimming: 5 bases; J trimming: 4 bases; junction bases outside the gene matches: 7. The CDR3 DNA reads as TGTGCCAGCAGTACCTACGGGACTAGCGGTTACAATGAGCAGTTCTTC. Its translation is CASSTYGTSGYNEQFF.

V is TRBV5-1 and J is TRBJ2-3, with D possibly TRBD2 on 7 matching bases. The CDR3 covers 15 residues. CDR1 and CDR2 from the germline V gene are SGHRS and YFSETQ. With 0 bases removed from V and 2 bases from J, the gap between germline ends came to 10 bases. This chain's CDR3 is CASSLDGGPTDTQYF. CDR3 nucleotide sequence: TGCGCCAGCAGCTTGGACGGGGGGCCCACAGATACGCAGTATTTT.

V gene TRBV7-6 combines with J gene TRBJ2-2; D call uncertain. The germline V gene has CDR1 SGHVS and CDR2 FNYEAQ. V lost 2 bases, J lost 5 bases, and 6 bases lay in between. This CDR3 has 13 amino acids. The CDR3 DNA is TGTGCCAGCAGCTTAAGGCCGACCGGGGAGCTGTTTTTT. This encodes CASSLRPTGELFF. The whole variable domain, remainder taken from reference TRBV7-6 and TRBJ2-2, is GAGVSQSPRYKVTKRGQDVALRCDPISGHVSLYWYRQALGQGPEFLTYFNYEAQQDKSGLPNDRFSAERPEGSISTLTIQRTEQRDSAMYRCASSLRPTGELFFGEGSRLTVL.

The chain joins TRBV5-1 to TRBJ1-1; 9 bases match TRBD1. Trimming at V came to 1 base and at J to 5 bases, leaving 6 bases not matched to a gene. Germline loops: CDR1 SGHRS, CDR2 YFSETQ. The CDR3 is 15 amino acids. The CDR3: CASSLNGQGWTEAFF. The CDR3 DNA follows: TGCGCCAGCAGCTTGAACGGACAGGGGTGGACTGAAGCTTTCTTT.

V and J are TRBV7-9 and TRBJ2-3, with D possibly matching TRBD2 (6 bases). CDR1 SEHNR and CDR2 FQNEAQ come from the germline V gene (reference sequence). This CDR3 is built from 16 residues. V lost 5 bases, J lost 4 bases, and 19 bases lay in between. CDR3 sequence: CASSGGTAPSSDTQYF. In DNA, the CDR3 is TGTGCCAGCAGCGGAGGGACTGCCCCAAGCTCAGATACGCAGTATTTT.

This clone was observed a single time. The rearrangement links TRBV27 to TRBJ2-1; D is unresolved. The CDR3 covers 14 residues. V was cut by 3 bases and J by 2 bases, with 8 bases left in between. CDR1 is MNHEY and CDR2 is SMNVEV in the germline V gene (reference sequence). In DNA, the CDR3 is TGTGCCAGCAGTTTTGAGAGCACCTACAATGAGCAGTTCTTC. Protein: CASSFESTYNEQFF.

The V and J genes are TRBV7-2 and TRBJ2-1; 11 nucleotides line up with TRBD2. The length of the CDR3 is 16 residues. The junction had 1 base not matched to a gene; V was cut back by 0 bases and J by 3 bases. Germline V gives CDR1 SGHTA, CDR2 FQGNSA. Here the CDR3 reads CASSLAGTSGYNEQFF. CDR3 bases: TGTGCCAGCAGCTTAGCCGGGACTAGCGGCTACAATGAGCAGTTCTTC.

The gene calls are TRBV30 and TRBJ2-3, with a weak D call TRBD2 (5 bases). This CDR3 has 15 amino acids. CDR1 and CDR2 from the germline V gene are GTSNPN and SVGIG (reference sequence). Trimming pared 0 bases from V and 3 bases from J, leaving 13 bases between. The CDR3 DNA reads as TGTGCCTGGAGTGTAGGAGGAGGTTTGACAGATACGCAGTATTTT. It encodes CAWSVGGGLTDTQYF.

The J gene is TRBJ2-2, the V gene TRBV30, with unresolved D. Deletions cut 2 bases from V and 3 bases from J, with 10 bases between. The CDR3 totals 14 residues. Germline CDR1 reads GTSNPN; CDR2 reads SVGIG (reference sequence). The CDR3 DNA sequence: TGTGCCTGGAGTATCCTTATAGACACCGGGGAGCTGTTTTTT. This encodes CAWSILIDTGELFF. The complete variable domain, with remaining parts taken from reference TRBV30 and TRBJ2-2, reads SQTIHQWPATLVQPVGSPLSLECTVEGTSNPNLYWYRQAAGRGLQLLFYSVGIGQISSEVPQNLSASRPQDRQFILSSKKLLLSDSGFYLCAWSILIDTGELFFGEGSRLTVL.

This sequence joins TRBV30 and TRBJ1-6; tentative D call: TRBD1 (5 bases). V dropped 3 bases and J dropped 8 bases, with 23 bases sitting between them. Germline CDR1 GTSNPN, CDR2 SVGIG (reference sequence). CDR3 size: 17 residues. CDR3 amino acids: CAWSGTAPNDPHSPLHF. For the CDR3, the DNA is TGTGCCTGGAGCGGGACGGCCCCAAATGATCCTCATTCACCCCTCCACTTT.

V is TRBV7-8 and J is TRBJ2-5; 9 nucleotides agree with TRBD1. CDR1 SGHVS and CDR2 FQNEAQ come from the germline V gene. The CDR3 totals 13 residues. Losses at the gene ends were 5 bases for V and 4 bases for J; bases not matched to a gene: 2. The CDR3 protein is CASSGQGRETQYF. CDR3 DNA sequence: TGTGCCAGCAGCGGACAGGGGAGAGAGACCCAGTACTTC.

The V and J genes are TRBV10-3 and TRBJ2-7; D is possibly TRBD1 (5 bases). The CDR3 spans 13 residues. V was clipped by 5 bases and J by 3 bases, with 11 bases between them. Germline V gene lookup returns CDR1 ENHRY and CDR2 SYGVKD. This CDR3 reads CAISPLQGYEQYF. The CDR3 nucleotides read TGTGCCATCAGTCCTTTGCAGGGCTACGAGCAGTACTTC.

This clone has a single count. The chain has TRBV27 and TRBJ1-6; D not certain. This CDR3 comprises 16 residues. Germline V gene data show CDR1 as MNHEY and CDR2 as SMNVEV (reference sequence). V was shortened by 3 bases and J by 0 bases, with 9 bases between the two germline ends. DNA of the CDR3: TGTGCCAGCAGTTTGATGGGGAGCTCCTATAATTCACCCCTCCACTTT. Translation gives CASSLMGSSYNSPLHF.